This T cell receptor beta chain came from a study of technical replicates of blood from several donors. Losses at the gene ends were 2 bases for V and 1 base for J; bases not matched to a gene: 11. The CDR3 has 17 amino acids. The germline gives CDR1 MGHRA, CDR2 YSYEKL. The table came from immunoSEQ multiplex PCR; TCRdb's copy has only in-frame clones and leaves some out. Here the sample spans around 83,000 clones, just over 90% being singletons. This TCR was sampled from a human donor in good health. The sequencing input was T cells isolated from PBMCs. J is TRBJ2-7 and V is TRBV4-1; 7 bases map to TRBD1. The CDR3 is CASSQSGQFGRSYEQYF. In DNA, the CDR3 is TGCGCCAGCAGCCAATCGGGACAGTTTGGTCGGTCCTACGAGCAGTACTTC.